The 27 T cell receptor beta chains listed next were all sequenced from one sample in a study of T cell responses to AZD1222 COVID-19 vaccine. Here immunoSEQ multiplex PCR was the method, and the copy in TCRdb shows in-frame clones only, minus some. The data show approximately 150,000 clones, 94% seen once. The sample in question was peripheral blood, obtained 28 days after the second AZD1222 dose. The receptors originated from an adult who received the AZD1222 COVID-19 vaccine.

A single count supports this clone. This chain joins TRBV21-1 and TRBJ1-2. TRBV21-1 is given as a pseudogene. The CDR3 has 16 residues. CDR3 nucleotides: TGTGCCAGCAGCCAGGCGGGGCCTCAGACGAACTATGGCTACACCTTC. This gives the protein CASSQAGPQTNYGYTF.

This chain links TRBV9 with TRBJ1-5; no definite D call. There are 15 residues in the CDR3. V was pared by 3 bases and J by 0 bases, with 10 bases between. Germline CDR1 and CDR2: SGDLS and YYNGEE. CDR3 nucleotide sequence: TGTGCCAGCAGCGAGGCTGGGGTTAGCAATCAGCCCCAGCATTTT. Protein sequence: CASSEAGVSNQPQHF.

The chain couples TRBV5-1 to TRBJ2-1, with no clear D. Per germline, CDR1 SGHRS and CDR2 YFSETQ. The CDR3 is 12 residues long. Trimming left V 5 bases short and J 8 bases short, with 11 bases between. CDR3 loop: CASSYGSDEQFF. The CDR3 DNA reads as TGCGCCAGCAGTTATGGAAGTGATGAGCAGTTCTTC.

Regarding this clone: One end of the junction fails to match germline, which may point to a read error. In nucleotides, the CDR3 is TGCAGACCTCCTCGGACTAGCGCCTACGAGCAGTACTTC. It is translated as CRPPRTSAYEQYF. This rearrangement joins TRBV12-3 or TRBV12-4 to TRBJ2-7; 9 bases are shared with TRBD2. This CDR3 spans 13 amino acids.

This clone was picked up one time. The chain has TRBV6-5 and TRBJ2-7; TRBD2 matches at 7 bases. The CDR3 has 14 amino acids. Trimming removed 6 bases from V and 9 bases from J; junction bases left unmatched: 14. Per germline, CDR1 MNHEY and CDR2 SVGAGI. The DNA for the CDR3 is TGTGCCAGCAGCCCCCTCCCTAGCGGCCGCCGGCAGTACTTC. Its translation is CASSPLPSGRRQYF.

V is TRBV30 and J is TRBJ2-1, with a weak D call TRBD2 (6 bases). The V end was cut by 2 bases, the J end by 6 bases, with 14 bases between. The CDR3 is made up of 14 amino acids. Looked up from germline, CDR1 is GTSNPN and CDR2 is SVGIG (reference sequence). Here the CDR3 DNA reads TGTGCCTGGAGTCGGGCTCGGGGGACCAATGAGCAGTTCTTC. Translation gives CAWSRARGTNEQFF.

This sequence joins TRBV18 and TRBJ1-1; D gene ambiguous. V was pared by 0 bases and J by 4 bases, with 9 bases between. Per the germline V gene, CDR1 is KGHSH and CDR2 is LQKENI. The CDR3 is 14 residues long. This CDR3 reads CASSPPTAATEAFF. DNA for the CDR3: TGTGCCAGCTCACCACCGACGGCAGCCACTGAAGCTTTCTTT.

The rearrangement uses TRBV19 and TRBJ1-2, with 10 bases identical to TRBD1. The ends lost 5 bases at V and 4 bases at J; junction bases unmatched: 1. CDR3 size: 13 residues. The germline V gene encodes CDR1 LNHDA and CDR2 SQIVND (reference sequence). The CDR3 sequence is CASSRTGGYGYTF. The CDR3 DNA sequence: TGTGCCAGTAGTCGGACAGGGGGCTATGGCTACACCTTC. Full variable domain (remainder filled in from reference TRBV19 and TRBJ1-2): DGGITQSPKYLFRKEGQNVTLSCEQNLNHDAMYWYRQDPGQGLRLIYYSQIVNDFQKGDIAEGYSVSREKKESFPLTVTSAQKNPTAFYLCASSRTGGYGYTFGSGTRLTVV.

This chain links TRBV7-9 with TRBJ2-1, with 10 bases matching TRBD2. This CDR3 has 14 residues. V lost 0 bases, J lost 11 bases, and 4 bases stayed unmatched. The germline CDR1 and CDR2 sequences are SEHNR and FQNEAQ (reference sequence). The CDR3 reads CASSLASGRPKQFF. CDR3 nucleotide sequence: TGTGCCAGCAGCTTAGCTAGCGGGAGGCCCAAGCAGTTCTTC.

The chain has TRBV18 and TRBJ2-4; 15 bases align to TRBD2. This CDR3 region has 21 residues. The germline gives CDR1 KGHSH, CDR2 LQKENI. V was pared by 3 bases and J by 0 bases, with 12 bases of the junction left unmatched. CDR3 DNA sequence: TGTGCCAGCTCACCGAAGCCGGGACTAGCGGGAGGAGGTCTAGCCAAAAACATTCAGTACTTC. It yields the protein CASSPKPGLAGGGLAKNIQYF.

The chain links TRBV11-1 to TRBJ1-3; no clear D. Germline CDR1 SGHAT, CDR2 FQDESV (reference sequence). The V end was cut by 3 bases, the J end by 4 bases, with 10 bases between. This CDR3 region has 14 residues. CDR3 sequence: CASSLSDRGNTIYF. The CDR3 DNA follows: TGTGCCAGCAGCTTGAGCGACCGAGGAAACACCATATATTTT.

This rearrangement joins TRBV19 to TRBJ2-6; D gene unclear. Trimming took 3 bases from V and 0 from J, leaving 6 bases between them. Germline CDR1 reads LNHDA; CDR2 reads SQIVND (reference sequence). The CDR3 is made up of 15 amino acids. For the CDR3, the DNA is TGTGCCAGTAGTATTTTCGGCTCTGGGGCCAACGTCCTGACTTTC. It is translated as CASSIFGSGANVLTF.

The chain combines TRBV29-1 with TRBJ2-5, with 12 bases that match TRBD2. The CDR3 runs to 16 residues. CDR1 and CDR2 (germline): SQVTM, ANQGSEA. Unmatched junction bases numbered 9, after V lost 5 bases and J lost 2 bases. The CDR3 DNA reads TGCAGCGTTTCGAGTCTAGCGGGAGGGCCTCAAGAGACCCAGTACTTC. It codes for CSVSSLAGGPQETQYF.

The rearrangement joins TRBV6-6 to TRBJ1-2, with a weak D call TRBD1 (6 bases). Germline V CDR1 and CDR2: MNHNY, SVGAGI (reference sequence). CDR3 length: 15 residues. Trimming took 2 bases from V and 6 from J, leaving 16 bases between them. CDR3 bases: TGTGCCAGCAGTTACACCAAACAGGGCGGGAATGGCTACACCTTC. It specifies CASSYTKQGGNGYTF.

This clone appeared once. The CDR3 bases are TGTGCCAGCAGCCTTAGACAGGGAGCCTACGAGCAGTACTTC. Its translation: CASSLRQGAYEQYF. This chain uses TRBV7-2 with TRBJ2-7, with TRBD1 matching over 7 bases. The CDR3 covers 14 residues. The V segment lost 5 bases and the J segment 2 bases; nucleotides outside the gene matches: 6. Germline CDR1 and CDR2: SGHTA and FQGNSA.

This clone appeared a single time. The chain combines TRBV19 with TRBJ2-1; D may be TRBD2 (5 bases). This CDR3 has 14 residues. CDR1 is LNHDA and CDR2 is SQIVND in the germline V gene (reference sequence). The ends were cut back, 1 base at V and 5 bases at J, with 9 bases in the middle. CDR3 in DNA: TGTGCCAGTAGTATAGGAACGAGGGACAATGAGCAGTTCTTC. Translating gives CASSIGTRDNEQFF.

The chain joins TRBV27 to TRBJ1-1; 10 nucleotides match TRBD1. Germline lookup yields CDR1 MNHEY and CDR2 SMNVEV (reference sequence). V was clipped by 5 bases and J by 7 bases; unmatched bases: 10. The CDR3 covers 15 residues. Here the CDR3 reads CASSAPGQGTLEAFF. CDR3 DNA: TGTGCCAGCAGTGCACCGGGACAGGGGACCCTTGAAGCTTTCTTT.

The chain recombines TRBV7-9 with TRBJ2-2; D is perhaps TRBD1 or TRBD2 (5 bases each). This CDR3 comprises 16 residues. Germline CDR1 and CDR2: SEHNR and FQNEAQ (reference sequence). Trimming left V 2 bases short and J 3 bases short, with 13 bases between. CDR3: CASSLRDLEDTGELFF. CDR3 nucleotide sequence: TGTGCCAGCAGCTTACGGGACCTGGAGGACACCGGGGAGCTGTTTTTT.

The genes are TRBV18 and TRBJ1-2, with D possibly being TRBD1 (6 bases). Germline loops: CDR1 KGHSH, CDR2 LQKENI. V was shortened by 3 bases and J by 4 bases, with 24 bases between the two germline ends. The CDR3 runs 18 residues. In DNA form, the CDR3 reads TGTGCCAGCTCACCCCCTCCCTCTCAATTAGGGGGGACCTATGGCTACACCTTC. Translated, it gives CASSPPPSQLGGTYGYTF.

CDR3 amino acids: CASSRQSQETQYF. For the CDR3, the DNA is TGTGCCAGCTCCCGCCAGTCCCAAGAGACCCAGTACTTC. V gene TRBV7-9 combines with J gene TRBJ2-5; D remains unclear. The CDR3 spans 13 residues. Germline CDR1 SEHNR, CDR2 FQNEAQ (reference sequence). V lost 8 bases and J 1 base, leaving 11 bases between the germline ends.

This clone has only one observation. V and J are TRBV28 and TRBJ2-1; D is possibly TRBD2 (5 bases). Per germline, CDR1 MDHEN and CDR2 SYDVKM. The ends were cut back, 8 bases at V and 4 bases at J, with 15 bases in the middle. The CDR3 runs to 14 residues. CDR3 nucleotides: TGTGCCAGCCAAAACCCACGAGGGTACAATGAGCAGTTCTTC. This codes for CASQNPRGYNEQFF.

The DNA of the CDR3 is TGTGCCAGCAGACTGACGGGGGGCGCCCCGGATGGCTACACCTTC. Translated, it gives CASRLTGGAPDGYTF. The chain carries TRBV6-5 and TRBJ1-2; D possibly corresponds to TRBD1 (6 bases). Per the germline V gene, CDR1 is MNHEY and CDR2 is SVGAGI. The V end was cut by 6 bases, the J end by 6 bases, with 20 bases between. The CDR3 totals 15 residues.

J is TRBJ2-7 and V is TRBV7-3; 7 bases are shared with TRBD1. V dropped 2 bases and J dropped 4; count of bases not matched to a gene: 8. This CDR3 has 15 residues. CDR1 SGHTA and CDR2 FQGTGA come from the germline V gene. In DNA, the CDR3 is TGTGCCAGCAGCTTATCACCAGGGGGTAATTACGAGCAGTACTTC. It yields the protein CASSLSPGGNYEQYF.

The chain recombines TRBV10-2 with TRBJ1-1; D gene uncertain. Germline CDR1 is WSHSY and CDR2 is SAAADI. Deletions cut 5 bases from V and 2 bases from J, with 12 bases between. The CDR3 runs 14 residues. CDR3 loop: CASSSGSFNTEAFF. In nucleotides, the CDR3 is TGCGCCAGCAGTTCCGGGAGTTTCAACACTGAAGCTTTCTTT.

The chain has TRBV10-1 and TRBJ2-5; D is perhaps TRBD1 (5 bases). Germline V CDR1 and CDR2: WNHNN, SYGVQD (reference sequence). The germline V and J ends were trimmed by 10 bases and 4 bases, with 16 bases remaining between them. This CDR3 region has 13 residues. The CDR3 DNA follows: TGCGCCACCCCCCCTGGGGCCGGAGAGACCCAGTACTTC. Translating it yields CATPPGAGETQYF.

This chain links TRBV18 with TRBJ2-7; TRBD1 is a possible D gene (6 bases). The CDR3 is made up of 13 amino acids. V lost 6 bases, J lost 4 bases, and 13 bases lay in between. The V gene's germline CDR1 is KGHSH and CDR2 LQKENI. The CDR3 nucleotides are TGTGCCAGCTCGCCGACAGGTCTTTACGAGCAGTACTTC. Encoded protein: CASSPTGLYEQYF.

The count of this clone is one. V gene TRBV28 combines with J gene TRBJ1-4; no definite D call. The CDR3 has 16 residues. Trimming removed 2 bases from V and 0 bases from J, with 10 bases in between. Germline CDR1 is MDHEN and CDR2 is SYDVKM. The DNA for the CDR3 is TGTGCCAGCAGTTTAGGCAGGTCCGCAACTAATGAAAAACTGTTTTTT. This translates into CASSLGRSATNEKLFF. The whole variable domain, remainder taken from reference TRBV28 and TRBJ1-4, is DVKVTQSSRYLVKRTGEKVFLECVQDMDHENMFWYRQDPGLGLRLIYFSYDVKMKEKGDIPEGYSVSREKKERFSLILESASTNQTSMYLCASSLGRSATNEKLFFGSGTQLSVL.